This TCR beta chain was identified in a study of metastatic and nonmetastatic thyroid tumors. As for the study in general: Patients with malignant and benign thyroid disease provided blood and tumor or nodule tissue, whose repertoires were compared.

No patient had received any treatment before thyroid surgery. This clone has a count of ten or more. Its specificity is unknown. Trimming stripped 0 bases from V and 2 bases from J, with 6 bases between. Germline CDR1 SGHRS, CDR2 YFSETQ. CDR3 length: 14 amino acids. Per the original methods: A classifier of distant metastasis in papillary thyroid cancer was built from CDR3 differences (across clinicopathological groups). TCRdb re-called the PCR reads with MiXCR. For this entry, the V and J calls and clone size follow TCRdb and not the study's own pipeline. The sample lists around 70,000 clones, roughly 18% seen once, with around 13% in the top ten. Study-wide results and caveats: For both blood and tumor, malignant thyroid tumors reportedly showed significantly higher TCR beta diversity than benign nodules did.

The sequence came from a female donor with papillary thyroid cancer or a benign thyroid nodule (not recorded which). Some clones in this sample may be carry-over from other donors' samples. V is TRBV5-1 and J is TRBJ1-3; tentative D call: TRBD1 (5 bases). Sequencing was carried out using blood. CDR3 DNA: TGCGCCAGCAGCTTGGCGACAGCTGGAAACACCATATATTTT. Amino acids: CASSLATAGNTIYF.